A single sample is the source of the 2 T cell receptor beta chains below, sequenced in a study of cytomegalovirus exposure and HLA in healthy donors. The PCR made use of 60 Vbeta and 13 Jbeta primers. Libraries were prepared by immunoSEQ multiplex PCR; TCRdb keeps only in-frame clonotypes and omits some of them. The table lists around 170,000 clones, around 80% of them singletons. Sequencing was performed on PBMCs. The receptor set was obtained from a male donor in good health and CMV-seronegative.

The chain recombines TRBV6-1 with TRBJ2-3, with 12 bases that match TRBD2. In germline, CDR1 is MNHNS, CDR2 SASEGT. V lost 2 bases to trimming and J lost 4 bases; unmatched junction nucleotides: 7. The CDR3 runs 17 residues. The CDR3 nucleotides are TGTGCCAGCAGTGAAAGGCTAGCGGGAGGGCAGCCAGATACGCAGTATTTT. Protein sequence: CASSERLAGGQPDTQYF.

The chain has TRBV5-6 and TRBJ1-1; no clear D. Per germline, CDR1 SGHDT and CDR2 YYEEEE. The CDR3 is made up of 13 amino acids. V shed 3 bases and J shed 3 bases, with 9 bases lying between them. CDR3: CASSSRWDTEAFF. CDR3 DNA: TGTGCCAGCAGCTCCAGGTGGGACACTGAAGCTTTCTTT.